The 6 T cell receptor beta chains reported below all come from one sample, sequenced in a study of T cell responses to AZD1222 COVID-19 vaccine. Repertoires were generated with immunoSEQ multiplex PCR, while TCRdb's copy carries only in-frame clones and drops some. The profile shows tens of thousands of clones, 86% of them singletons. The sequencing used peripheral blood, collected 28 days after the second AZD1222 dose. The source is an adult who received the AZD1222 COVID-19 vaccine.

The chain recombines TRBV6-6 with TRBJ2-1; 16 bases map to TRBD2. J gave up 16 bases and V 5 bases, and 14 bases lay outside the gene matches. CDR1 and CDR2 (germline): MNHNY, SVGAGI (reference sequence). This CDR3 is 16 amino acids long. The CDR3 sequence: CASSNARGTSGGVKFF. DNA of the CDR3: TGTGCCAGCAGTAACGCCCGCGGGACTAGCGGGGGGGTGAAATTCTTC.

The chain joins TRBV16 to TRBJ1-1, with no clear D. The CDR3 is made up of 13 amino acids. Trimming cost V 0 bases and J 7 bases, with 9 bases left between them. CDR1 is KGHSY, CDR2 FQNENV, per germline. CDR3 sequence (DNA): TGTGCCAGCAGCCAATCGGGCGCAGTTGAAGCTTTCTTT. Translating it yields CASSQSGAVEAFF.

Only one count was recorded for this clone. This chain links TRBV15 with TRBJ2-5; D may be TRBD1 or TRBD2 (6 bases each). The germline V and J ends were trimmed by 5 bases and 1 base, with 14 bases remaining between them. CDR1 is LNHNV and CDR2 is YYDKDF in the germline V gene (reference sequence). The CDR3 loop spans 15 amino acids. Here the CDR3 DNA reads TGTGCCACCAGCGGGGGGCGGGAAAGCCAAGAGACCCAGTACTTC. Its translation: CATSGGRESQETQYF.

The rearrangement uses TRBV6-4 and TRBJ2-1; perhaps D is TRBD1 or TRBD2 (7 bases each). Germline-derived CDR1 and CDR2 are MRHNA and SNTAGT. The CDR3 loop spans 13 amino acids. V gave up 5 bases and J gave up 8 bases, with 13 bases separating them. CDR3 amino acids: CASSPRGGDEQFF. CDR3 DNA sequence: TGTGCCAGCAGTCCCAGGGGGGGCGATGAGCAGTTCTTC.

The chain uses TRBV11-2 and TRBJ1-6; D uncertain. This CDR3 is built from 15 residues. Trimming removed 5 bases at V and 7 bases at J, with 15 bases between. Germline V gene lookup returns CDR1 SGHAT and CDR2 FQNNGV. In DNA, the CDR3 is TGTGCCAGCAGCCCCGGCGGGATCGGGAATTCACCCCTCCACTTT. Translation: CASSPGGIGNSPLHF.

The rearrangement joins TRBV6-2 or TRBV6-3 to TRBJ2-1; D remains unclear. Germline loops: CDR1 MNHEY, CDR2 SVGEGT. The ends were cut back, 4 bases at V and 7 bases at J, with 17 bases in the middle. CDR3 length: 15 amino acids. In DNA form, the CDR3 reads TGTGCCAGCAGTTCCCCCAGTCGGGTAGGGAATGAGCAGTTCTTC. Translation gives CASSSPSRVGNEQFF.